This entry concerns a single T cell receptor (beta chain). At the DNA level, this CDR3 is encoded by other sequences in the same sample as well. Sequencing was performed with immunoSEQ multiplex PCR; in TCRdb, only in-frame clones are kept and a portion is missing. The data contain about 660,000 clones, roughly 90% of them singletons. The sample comes from a study of shared T cell receptors in the human thymus. Germline V CDR1 and CDR2: KGHSH, LQKENI. CDR3 length: 15 amino acids. V was clipped by 4 bases and J by 2 bases; unmatched bases: 5. This sample was shared with a second study, whose subject was human thymus T cells. That paper states: Obtained as resections during corrective heart surgery, the thymus tissue was then studied.

This chain connects TRBV18 to TRBJ1-2, with TRBD1 matching 9 bases. The sample comprised thymocytes. The origin of this receptor is a boy in the first two years of life with a congenital heart defect. CDR3 DNA sequence: TGTGCCAGCTCACGACCGGGACAGGGCAACTATGGCTACACCTTC. This gives the protein CASSRPGQGNYGYTF. Full variable domain (outside the CDR3, taken from reference TRBV18 and TRBJ1-2): NAGVMQNPRHLVRRRGQEARLRCSPMKGHSHVYWYRQLPEEGLKFMVYLQKENIIDESGMPKERFSAEFPKEGPSILRIQQVVRGDSAAYFCASSRPGQGNYGYTFGSGTRLTVV.